This is a list of T cell receptor beta chains from one sample in a study of cytomegalovirus exposure and HLA in healthy donors. Only in-frame clones appear in the TCRdb table, and some are missing; sequencing was by immunoSEQ multiplex PCR. The sample contains fewer than 200,000 clones, less than 90% of which appear only once. The source material was PBMCs. These receptors originate from a woman aged 18-29 years in good health and CMV-seronegative. CDR3s include the opening cysteine and the closing phenylalanine or tryptophan. The D gene is left open where the match is weak. Only some rows state a clone size, as once, few, many or a class for expanded clones.

D: TRBD1; V: TRBV6-5; length: 14; J: TRBJ1-2; size: -; DNA: TGTGCCAGCAGTCCTTCTACAGGGGCTAATGGCTACACCTTC; CDR3: CASSPSTGANGYTF
D: -; V: TRBV21-1; length: 12; J: TRBJ2-7; size: -; DNA: TGTGCCAGTGGTCTTGGCTGCTACGAGCAGTACTTC; CDR3: CASGLGCYEQYF
D: TRBD2; V: TRBV6-4; length: 16; J: TRBJ2-3; size: once; DNA: TGTGCCAGCAGCGAGGCTTCTAGCGGGGGCACAGATACGCAGTATTTT; CDR3: CASSEASSGGTDTQYF
D: -; V: TRBV15; length: 15; J: TRBJ1-1; size: -; DNA: TGTGCCACCAGCAGAGACAGGATGAGGAACACTGAAGCTTTCTTT; CDR3: CATSRDRMRNTEAFF
D: TRBD1; V: TRBV7-9; length: 15; J: TRBJ1-2; size: -; DNA: TGTGCCAGCAGCTTATCCCGACAGGGCGGAGGTGGCTACACCTTC; CDR3: CASSLSRQGGGGYTF
D: -; V: TRBV7-3; length: 14; J: TRBJ1-1; size: -; DNA: TGTGCCAGCAGCTCATCACAGGGTAGGACTGAAGCTTTCTTT; CDR3: CASSSSQGRTEAFF
D: -; V: TRBV7-5; length: 19; J: TRBJ1-1; size: -; DNA: TGTGTCAGAAGCCCTATTCATCCCGGACAGGAGGGAAACCACACTGAAGCTTTCTTT; CDR3: CVRSPIHPGQEGNHTEAFF
D: -; V: TRBV7-9; length: 14; J: TRBJ2-7; size: -; DNA: TGTGCCAGCAGCTTAGGTGTGAGCTCCTACGAGCAGTACTTC; CDR3: CASSLGVSSYEQYF
D: TRBD1; V: TRBV27; length: 15; J: TRBJ1-6; size: few; DNA: TGTGCCAGCACCCCGGACAGGGGTCTGCATTCACCCCTCCACTTT; CDR3: CASTPDRGLHSPLHF
D: -; V: TRBV2; length: 14; J: TRBJ1-2; size: few; DNA: TGTGCCAGCATAGGCAGGGGTTCTAACTATGGCTACACCTTC; CDR3: CASIGRGSNYGYTF
D: TRBD1; V: TRBV2; length: 13; J: TRBJ2-2; size: -; DNA: TGTGCCAGCAGTGGACAGGGAAACGGGGAGCTGTTTTTT; CDR3: CASSGQGNGELFF
D: TRBD1; V: TRBV4-3; length: 16; J: TRBJ1-2; size: -; DNA: TGCGCCAGCAGCCAAGCCCCCGGGACAGGGGGAAATGGCTACACCTTC; CDR3: CASSQAPGTGGNGYTF
D: -; V: TRBV7-6; length: 15; J: TRBJ1-2; size: -; DNA: TGTGCCAGCAGCTTAGAGACAGGCCCTAACTATGGCTACACCTTC; CDR3: CASSLETGPNYGYTF